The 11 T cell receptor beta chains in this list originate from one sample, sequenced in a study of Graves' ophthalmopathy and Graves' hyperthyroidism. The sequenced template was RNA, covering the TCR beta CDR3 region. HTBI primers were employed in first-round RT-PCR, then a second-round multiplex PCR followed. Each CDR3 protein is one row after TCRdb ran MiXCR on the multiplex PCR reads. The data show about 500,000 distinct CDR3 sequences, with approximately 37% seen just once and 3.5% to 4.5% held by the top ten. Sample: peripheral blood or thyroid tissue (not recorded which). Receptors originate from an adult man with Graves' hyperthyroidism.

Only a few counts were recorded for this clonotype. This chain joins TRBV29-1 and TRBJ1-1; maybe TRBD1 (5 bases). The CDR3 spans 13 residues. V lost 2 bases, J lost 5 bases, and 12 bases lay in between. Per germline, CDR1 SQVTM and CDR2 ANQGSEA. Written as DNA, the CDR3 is TGCAGCGTTGAAACCCCCACAGGAACTGAAGCTTTCTTT. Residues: CSVETPTGTEAFF.

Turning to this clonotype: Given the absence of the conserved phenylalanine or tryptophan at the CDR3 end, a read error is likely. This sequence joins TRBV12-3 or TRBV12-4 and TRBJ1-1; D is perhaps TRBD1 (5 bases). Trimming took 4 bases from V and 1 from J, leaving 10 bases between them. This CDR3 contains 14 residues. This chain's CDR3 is CASSSRTTNTEAFL. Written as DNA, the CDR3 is TGTGCCAGCAGTTCCCGGACAACGAACACTGAAGCTTTCCTT.

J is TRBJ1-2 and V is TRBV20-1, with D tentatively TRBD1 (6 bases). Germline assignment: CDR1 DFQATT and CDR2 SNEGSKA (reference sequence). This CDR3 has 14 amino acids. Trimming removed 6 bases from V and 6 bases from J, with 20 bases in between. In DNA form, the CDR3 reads TGCAGTGCCAGCAAGGAACAGGGTCTAGATGGCTACACCTTC. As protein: CSASKEQGLDGYTF.

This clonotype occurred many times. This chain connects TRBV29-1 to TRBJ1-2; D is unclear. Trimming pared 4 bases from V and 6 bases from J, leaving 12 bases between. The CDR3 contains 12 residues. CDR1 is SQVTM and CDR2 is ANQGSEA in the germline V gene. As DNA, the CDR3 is TGCAGCGTTGTAGAAGGGCGTGATGGCTACACCTTC. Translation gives CSVVEGRDGYTF.

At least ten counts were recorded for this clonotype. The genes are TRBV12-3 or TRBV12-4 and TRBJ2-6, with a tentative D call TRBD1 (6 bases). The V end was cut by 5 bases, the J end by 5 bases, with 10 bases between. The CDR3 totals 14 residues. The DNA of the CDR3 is TGTGCCAGCAGTGTACAGGGTAGGGCCAACGTCCTGACTTTC. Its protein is CASSVQGRANVLTF.

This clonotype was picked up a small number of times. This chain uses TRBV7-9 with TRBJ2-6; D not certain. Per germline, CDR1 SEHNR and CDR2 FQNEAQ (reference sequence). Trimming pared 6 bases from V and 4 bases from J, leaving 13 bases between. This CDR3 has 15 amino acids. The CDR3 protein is CASSLAGVGANVLTF. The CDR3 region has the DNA TGTGCCAGCAGTTTGGCTGGGGTAGGGGCCAACGTCCTGACTTTC.

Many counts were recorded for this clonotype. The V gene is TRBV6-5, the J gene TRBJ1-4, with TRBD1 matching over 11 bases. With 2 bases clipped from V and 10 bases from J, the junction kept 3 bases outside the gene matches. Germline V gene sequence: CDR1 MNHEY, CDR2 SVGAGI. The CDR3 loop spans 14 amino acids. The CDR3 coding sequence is TGTGCCAGCAGTTACGGACAGGGGGCCGGAAAACTGTTTTTT. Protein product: CASSYGQGAGKLFF.

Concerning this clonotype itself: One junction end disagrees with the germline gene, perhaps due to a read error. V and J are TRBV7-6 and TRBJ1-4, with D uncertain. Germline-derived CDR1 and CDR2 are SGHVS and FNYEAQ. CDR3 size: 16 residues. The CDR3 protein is CASSLGLAGHNEKLFF. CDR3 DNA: TGTGCTAGCAGCTTAGGACTAGCGGGTCATAATGAAAAACTGTTTTTT.

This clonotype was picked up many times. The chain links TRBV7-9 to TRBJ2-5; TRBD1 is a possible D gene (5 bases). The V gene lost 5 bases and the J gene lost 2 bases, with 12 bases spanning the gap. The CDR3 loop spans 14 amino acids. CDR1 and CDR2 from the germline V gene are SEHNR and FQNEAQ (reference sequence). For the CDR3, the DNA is TGTGCCAGCAGCCCCTCAGGGCCTCAAGAGACCCAGTACTTC. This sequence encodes CASSPSGPQETQYF. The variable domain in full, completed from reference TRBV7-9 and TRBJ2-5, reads DTGVSQNPRHKITKRGQNVTFRCDPISEHNRLYWYRQTLGQGPEFLTYFQNEAQLEKSRLLSDRFSAERPKGSFSTLEIQRTEQGDSAMYLCASSPSGPQETQYFGPGTRLLVL.

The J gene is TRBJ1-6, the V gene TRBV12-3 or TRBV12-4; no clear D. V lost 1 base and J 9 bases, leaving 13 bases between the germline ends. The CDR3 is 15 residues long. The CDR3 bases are TGTGCCAGCAGTTTAGGCGATATCGACCCTTCACCCCTCCACTTT. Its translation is CASSLGDIDPSPLHF.

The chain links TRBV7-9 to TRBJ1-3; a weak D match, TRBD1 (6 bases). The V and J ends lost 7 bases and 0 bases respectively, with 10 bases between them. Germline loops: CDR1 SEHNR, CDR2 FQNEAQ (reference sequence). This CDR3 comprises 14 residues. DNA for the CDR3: TGTGCCAGCAAAACAGGGAGCTCTGGAAACACCATATATTTT. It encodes CASKTGSSGNTIYF.